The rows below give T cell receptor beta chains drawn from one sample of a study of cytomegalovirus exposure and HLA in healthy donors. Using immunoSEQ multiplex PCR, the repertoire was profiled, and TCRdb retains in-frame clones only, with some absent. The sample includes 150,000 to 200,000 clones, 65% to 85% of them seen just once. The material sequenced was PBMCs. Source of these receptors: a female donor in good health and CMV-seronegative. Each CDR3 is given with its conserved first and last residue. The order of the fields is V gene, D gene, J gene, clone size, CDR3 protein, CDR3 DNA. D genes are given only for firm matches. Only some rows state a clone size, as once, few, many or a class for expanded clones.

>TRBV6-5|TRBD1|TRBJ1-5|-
CASKTGIHQPQHF
TGTGCCAGCAAGACAGGGATCCATCAGCCCCAGCATTTT
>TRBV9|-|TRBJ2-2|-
CASSVGPLASPGELFF
TGTGCCAGCAGCGTAGGTCCACTAGCATCCCCCGGGGAGCTGTTTTTT
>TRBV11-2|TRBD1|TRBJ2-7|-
CASSPLRDRYEQYF
TGTGCCAGCAGCCCACTAAGGGACAGGTACGAGCAGTACTTC
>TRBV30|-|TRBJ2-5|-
CAWSVSGRETQYF
TGTGCCTGGAGTGTAAGTGGCCGAGAGACCCAGTACTTC
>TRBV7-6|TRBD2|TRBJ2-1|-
CASSRGLAGVNEQFF
TGTGCCAGCAGCCGAGGACTAGCGGGAGTCAATGAGCAGTTCTTC
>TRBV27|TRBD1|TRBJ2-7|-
CASSLTGLTYEQYF
TGTGCCAGCAGCCTGACAGGGTTGACCTACGAGCAGTACTTC
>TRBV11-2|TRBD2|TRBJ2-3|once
CASSLWEGAGATDTQYF
TGTGCCAGCAGCTTATGGGAAGGAGCGGGGGCCACAGATACGCAGTATTTT
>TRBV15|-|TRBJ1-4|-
CATSRDPRTANEKLFF
TGTGCCACCAGCAGAGATCCCCGGACAGCTAATGAAAAACTGTTTTTT
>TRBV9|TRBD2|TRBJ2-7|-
CASSVAGGRSPVDEQYF
TGTGCCAGCAGCGTAGCGGGGGGGCGGTCCCCTGTCGACGAGCAGTACTTC
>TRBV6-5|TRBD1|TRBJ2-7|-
CASGDRLYEQYF
TGTGCCAGCGGGGACAGGCTCTACGAGCAGTACTTC
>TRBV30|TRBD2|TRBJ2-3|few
CACGPLADGTDTQYF
TGTGCCTGCGGGCCACTAGCGGACGGCACAGATACGCAGTATTTT
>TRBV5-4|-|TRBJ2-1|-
CASSLLENSYNEQFF
TGTGCCAGCAGTCTACTAGAAAATTCCTACAATGAGCAGTTCTTC
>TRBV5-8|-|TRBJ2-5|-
CASSSRETQYF
TGTGCCAGCAGCTCCAGGGAGACCCAGTACTTC
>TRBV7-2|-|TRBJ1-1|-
CASSLGRGNEAFF
TGTGCCAGCAGCTTAGGCAGGGGTAATGAAGCTTTCTTT
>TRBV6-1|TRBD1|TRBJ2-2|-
CASREDRAAGELFF
TGTGCCAGCAGAGAAGACAGGGCGGCCGGGGAGCTGTTTTTT
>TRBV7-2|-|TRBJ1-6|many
CASSLGGQNSPLHF
TGTGCCAGCAGCCTAGGGGGACAAAATTCACCCCTCCACTTT